The 29 T cell receptor beta chains presented below share a single source sample, sequenced in a study of T cell repertoires in cytomegalovirus infection. Their antigen targets remain unknown. TCRdb passed the reads through MiXCR, listing each CDR3 protein once. The data hold 700,000 to 850,000 distinct CDR3 sequences, with about 33% observed a single time. This specimen was cultured CD8+ T cells from PBMCs, taken from culture after CMV antigen stimulation. The source of these receptors is a human donor in good health (CMV status not recorded). Some clones in this sample may be carry-over from other donors' samples.

This clonotype was detected a few times. The rearrangement links TRBV6-2 or TRBV6-3 to TRBJ2-2, with a tentative D call TRBD2 (6 bases). Germline V lookup: CDR1 MNHEY, CDR2 SVGEGT. Trimming took 6 bases from V and 2 from J, leaving 16 bases between them. The CDR3 is 16 residues long. The CDR3 bases are TGTGCCAGCAGCTCTACCGGGACTGAAAACACCGGGGAGCTGTTTTTT. Translated, it gives CASSSTGTENTGELFF.

The sample holds a few counts of this clonotype. This chain connects TRBV27 to TRBJ2-5; no reliable D call. Looked up from germline, CDR1 is MNHEY and CDR2 is SMNVEV (reference sequence). The CDR3 totals 12 residues. Trimming cost V 3 bases and J 4 bases, with 6 bases left between them. The CDR3 DNA reads TGTGCCAGCAGTTTTGTGGGAGAGACCCAGTACTTC. Translated, it gives CASSFVGETQYF.

The V gene is TRBV9, the J gene TRBJ1-2; D possibly corresponds to TRBD1 (6 bases). This CDR3 region has 16 residues. Trimming stripped 0 bases from V and 4 bases from J, with 16 bases between. Germline loops: CDR1 SGDLS, CDR2 YYNGEE. DNA for the CDR3: TGTGCCAGCAGCGTAGATTTAGGGGGGGCCGGCTATGGCTACACCTTC. Its translation is CASSVDLGGAGYGYTF. The whole variable domain, filled in from reference TRBV9 and TRBJ1-2, reads DSGVTQTPKHLITATGQRVTLRCSPRSGDLSVYWYQQSLDQGLQFLIQYYNGEERAKGNILERFSAQQFPDLHSELNLSSLELGDSALYFCASSVDLGGAGYGYTFGSGTRLTVV.

The J gene is TRBJ1-1, the V gene TRBV7-6; D remains unclear. Trimming removed 2 bases at V and 3 bases at J, with 10 bases between. The CDR3 covers 14 residues. Germline CDR1 is SGHVS and CDR2 is FNYEAQ. CDR3 in amino acids: CASSLRVGHTEAFF. Written as DNA, the CDR3 is TGTGCCAGCAGCTTAAGGGTAGGGCACACTGAAGCTTTCTTT.

The sample holds one count of this clonotype. The chain couples TRBV7-9 to TRBJ2-2, with D possibly TRBD2 on 5 matching bases. The germline gives CDR1 SEHNR, CDR2 FQNEAQ (reference sequence). This CDR3 comprises 15 residues. The V end lost 5 bases, the J end lost 4 bases, and 14 bases lay between the germline ends. CDR3 nucleotides: TGTGCCAGCAGCCCTAGCTTACGGGGCACCGGGGAGCTGTTTTTT. This encodes CASSPSLRGTGELFF.

The gene calls are TRBV7-9 and TRBJ1-5; D uncertain. This CDR3 spans 12 amino acids. From germline, CDR1 is SEHNR and CDR2 FQNEAQ (reference sequence). Trimming pared 5 bases from V and 8 bases from J, leaving 10 bases between. The CDR3 sequence is CASSADWEPQHF. The CDR3 DNA follows: TGTGCCAGCAGCGCGGATTGGGAGCCCCAGCATTTT.

There are many counts of this clonotype. This sequence joins TRBV7-9 and TRBJ2-3, with 9 nucleotides matching TRBD2. The CDR3 has 12 residues. The V segment lost 1 base and the J segment 10 bases; nucleotides outside the gene matches: 0. Germline V gene lookup returns CDR1 SEHNR and CDR2 FQNEAQ (reference sequence). The CDR3 DNA sequence: TGTGCCAGCAGCTTAGGCGGGAGGGCGCAGTATTTT. It encodes CASSLGGRAQYF. The full variable domain, rest sourced from reference TRBV7-9 and TRBJ2-3, is DTGVSQNPRHKITKRGQNVTFRCDPISEHNRLYWYRQTLGQGPEFLTYFQNEAQLEKSRLLSDRFSAERPKGSFSTLEIQRTEQGDSAMYLCASSLGGRAQYFGPGTRLTVL.

This sequence joins TRBV27 and TRBJ2-2, with TRBD2 matching 10 bases. The CDR3 spans 17 residues. Germline values: CDR1 MNHEY, CDR2 SMNVEV (reference sequence). J gave up 2 bases and V 5 bases, and 8 bases lay outside the gene matches. The CDR3 DNA is TGTGCCAGCAGTGCCTTTAAACTAGCGGGAAACACCGGGGAGCTGTTTTTT. The encoded protein is CASSAFKLAGNTGELFF.

The J gene is TRBJ2-1, the V gene TRBV5-1; D perhaps matches TRBD2 (5 bases). This CDR3 has 12 residues. V was clipped by 5 bases and J by 8 bases, with 11 bases between them. Germline assignment: CDR1 SGHRS and CDR2 YFSETQ. The CDR3 loop reads CASSYPGYEQFF. Written as DNA, the CDR3 is TGCGCCAGCAGTTACCCGGGGTATGAGCAGTTCTTC. Complete variable domain (other parts from reference TRBV5-1 and TRBJ2-1): KAGVTQTPRYLIKTRGQQVTLSCSPISGHRSVSWYQQTPGQGLQFLFEYFSETQRNKGNFPGRFSGRQFSNSRSEMNVSTLELGDSALYLCASSYPGYEQFFGPGTRLTVL.

This clonotype has more than one count but fewer than ten. CDR3 DNA sequence: TGTGCCAGCAGTGATATCCTCCGCGGGGATGAGCAGTTCTTC. It specifies CASSDILRGDEQFF. The chain is built from TRBV25-1 and TRBJ2-1; possibly TRBD2 for D (6 bases). CDR3 length: 14 amino acids. V lost 3 bases to trimming and J lost 8 bases, with 14 bases between them. Looked up from germline, CDR1 is MGHDK and CDR2 is SYGVNS.

The gene calls are TRBV6-2 or TRBV6-3 and TRBJ1-1, with 8 nucleotides matching TRBD1. The germline V gene has CDR1 MNHEY and CDR2 SVGEGT. CDR3 length equals 15 residues. Losses at the gene ends were 0 bases for V and 7 bases for J; bases not matched to a gene: 7. CDR3 sequence: CASSYSPQGALEAFF. For the CDR3, the DNA is TGTGCCAGCAGTTACTCGCCCCAGGGGGCGCTTGAAGCTTTCTTT.

CDR3 DNA: TGTGCCAGCAGTGAATGGGCAGGGGGCGCGAACACTGAAGCTTTCTTT. Amino acid sequence: CASSEWAGGANTEAFF. The gene calls are TRBV2 and TRBJ1-1; 8 nucleotides line up with TRBD1. The CDR3 is made up of 16 amino acids. CDR1 and CDR2 from the germline V gene are SNHLY and FYNNEI. The V gene end was trimmed by 2 bases and the J gene end by 1 base; junction bases not matched to a gene: 6. Full variable domain (missing parts from reference TRBV2 and TRBJ1-1): EPEVTQTPSHQVTQMGQEVILRCVPISNHLYFYWYRQILGQKVEFLVSFYNNEISEKSEIFDDQFSVERPDGSNFTLKIRSTKLEDSAMYFCASSEWAGGANTEAFFGQGTRLTVV.

This clonotype turned up a few times. The chain links TRBV7-2 to TRBJ2-1; D gene unclear. The CDR3 length is 13 residues. V was shortened by 2 bases and J by 9 bases, with 11 bases between the two germline ends. Germline-derived CDR1 and CDR2 are SGHTA and FQGNSA. CDR3 DNA sequence: TGTGCCAGCAGCTTATTTAGTCGAGGTGAGCAGTTCTTC. This encodes CASSLFSRGEQFF.

The rearrangement links TRBV15 to TRBJ2-2; D not certain. V gave up 0 bases and J gave up 4 bases, with 9 bases separating them. The V gene's germline CDR1 is LNHNV and CDR2 YYDKDF (reference sequence). This CDR3 spans 15 amino acids. This CDR3 is CATSREILFTGELFF. The CDR3 nucleotides are TGTGCCACCAGCAGAGAGATCTTATTCACCGGGGAGCTGTTTTTT.

The chain joins TRBV19 to TRBJ2-3, with D hard to call. V lost 5 bases to trimming and J lost 0 bases, with 15 bases between them. The germline CDR1 and CDR2 sequences are LNHDA and SQIVND (reference sequence). CDR3 length equals 16 residues. Here the CDR3 DNA reads TGTGCCAGTAGTCCCCCAGTCCCTCTAAGCACAGATACGCAGTATTTT. Translation gives CASSPPVPLSTDTQYF. Full variable domain (outside the CDR3, taken from reference TRBV19 and TRBJ2-3): DGGITQSPKYLFRKEGQNVTLSCEQNLNHDAMYWYRQDPGQGLRLIYYSQIVNDFQKGDIAEGYSVSREKKESFPLTVTSAQKNPTAFYLCASSPPVPLSTDTQYFGPGTRLTVL.

This clonotype occurred a few times. This chain links TRBV4-3 with TRBJ2-1, with TRBD2 identical over 8 bases. The CDR3 has 17 amino acids. Germline V lookup: CDR1 LGHNA, CDR2 YSLEER. The V segment lost 0 bases and the J segment 1 base; nucleotides outside the gene matches: 5. CDR3 nucleotides: TGCGCCAGCAGCCAAGATCCTAAGCGGGGGTCCTACAATGAGCAGTTCTTC. This encodes CASSQDPKRGSYNEQFF.

This clonotype was detected only a few times. The V call is TRBV5-1, the J call TRBJ2-3; 9 nucleotides align to TRBD2. The CDR3 contains 16 residues. The V and J ends lost 0 bases and 3 bases, in that order; junction bases with no gene match: 5. The germline gives CDR1 SGHRS, CDR2 YFSETQ. The CDR3: CASSLEPTSGTDTQYF. The CDR3 DNA follows: TGCGCCAGCAGCTTGGAGCCGACTAGCGGAACAGATACGCAGTATTTT.

The rearrangement joins TRBV24-1 to TRBJ2-1, with 8 bases that match TRBD2. CDR3 size: 14 residues. Per the germline V gene, CDR1 is KGHDR and CDR2 is SFDVKD. Germline trimming cut 9 bases from V and 6 bases from J; bases unmatched to any gene: 9. As DNA, the CDR3 is TGTGCCACCGGAAAGCGGGGGACTACCAATGAGCAGTTCTTC. It codes for CATGKRGTTNEQFF.

The chain recombines TRBV24-1 with TRBJ2-5, with D perhaps matching TRBD2 (5 bases). The V and J ends lost 3 bases and 5 bases respectively, with 18 bases between them. Germline CDR1 is KGHDR and CDR2 is SFDVKD. This CDR3 is built from 16 residues. CDR3 residues: CATSDLAPYRAETQYF. The CDR3 DNA is TGTGCCACCAGTGATCTAGCACCTTATCGGGCCGAGACCCAGTACTTC.

This clonotype has only a few counts. For the CDR3, the DNA is TGCGCCAGCAGCCAATATCCCGGGACAGGGTCCCTTGAGCAGTACTTC. Amino acids: CASSQYPGTGSLEQYF. V usage is TRBV4-1 and J usage is TRBJ2-7; 9 bases align to TRBD1. CDR3 length: 16 amino acids. Trimming took 2 bases from V and 7 from J; bases not matched to a gene: 12. Germline V CDR1 and CDR2: MGHRA, YSYEKL.

This clonotype was seen a few times. V usage is TRBV12-3 or TRBV12-4 and J usage is TRBJ2-1; unclear D gene. This CDR3 has 15 amino acids. The germline V and J ends were trimmed by 7 bases and 0 bases, with 13 bases remaining between them. Here the CDR3 DNA reads TGTGCCAGCACCAGGACCCAGAGCTCCTACAATGAGCAGTTCTTC. Amino acids: CASTRTQSSYNEQFF.

This clonotype has ten or more counts. The chain couples TRBV7-2 to TRBJ1-1; D possibly corresponds to TRBD1 (5 bases). Germline loops: CDR1 SGHTA, CDR2 FQGNSA. V was shortened by 2 bases and J by 1 base, with 29 bases between the two germline ends. CDR3 length: 21 residues. CDR3 bases: TGTGCCAGCAGCTTAAAAGTAGTCCCAGCGCCGGATGGGGCATCGAACACTGAAGCTTTCTTT. Its protein product is CASSLKVVPAPDGASNTEAFF.

In this sample, this clonotype turned up a few times. This sequence joins TRBV27 and TRBJ1-2, with 7 bases matching TRBD1. Germline V lookup: CDR1 MNHEY, CDR2 SMNVEV (reference sequence). This CDR3 spans 13 amino acids. V lost 0 bases and J lost 8; bases outside the gene matches: 3. For the CDR3, the DNA is TGTGCCAGCAGTTTATCGACAGGGTGGGGCTACACCTTC. Residues: CASSLSTGWGYTF.

This clonotype was observed a few times. The J gene is TRBJ1-6, the V gene TRBV4-1; no clear D gene. CDR1 and CDR2 from the germline V gene are MGHRA and YSYEKL. The V gene lost 1 base and the J gene lost 10 bases, with 11 bases spanning the gap. The CDR3 loop spans 14 amino acids. The CDR3 nucleotides read TGCGCCAGCAGCCAAGGGGGTTCAAGATCACCCCTCCACTTT. Its protein product is CASSQGGSRSPLHF.

This clonotype has only one observation. The genes are TRBV24-1 and TRBJ2-1, with D perhaps TRBD1 (5 bases). Trimming stripped 3 bases from V and 8 bases from J, with 10 bases between. CDR1 and CDR2 from the germline V gene are KGHDR and SFDVKD. The CDR3 has 13 residues. The CDR3, as DNA: TGTGCCACCAGTGATCGGCAGGGTGATGAGCAGTTCTTC. Its protein product is CATSDRQGDEQFF.

The chain combines TRBV29-1 with TRBJ1-2; 7 bases agree with TRBD1. Germline CDR1 reads SQVTM; CDR2 reads ANQGSEA. The CDR3 has 14 residues. The V gene end was trimmed by 1 base and the J gene end by 4 bases; junction bases not matched to a gene: 6. The CDR3 DNA reads TGCAGCGTTGAAGGAGGGGGCGGAACCTATGGCTACACCTTC. This sequence encodes CSVEGGGGTYGYTF.

This clonotype has just a few counts. This rearrangement joins TRBV20-1 to TRBJ1-2; 8 bases align to TRBD1. J gave up 7 bases and V 5 bases, and 9 bases lay outside the gene matches. Germline CDR1 is DFQATT and CDR2 is SNEGSKA (reference sequence). CDR3 length: 13 amino acids. In DNA form, the CDR3 reads TGCAGTGCTGATGACAGGGGCTTGGGTGGCTACACCTTC. This codes for CSADDRGLGGYTF.

This clonotype was seen more than once but under ten times. This chain uses TRBV7-9 with TRBJ1-1, with 7 nucleotides matching TRBD1. The V and J ends lost 5 bases and 4 bases, in that order; junction bases with no gene match: 4. CDR1 is SEHNR and CDR2 is FQNEAQ in the germline V gene (reference sequence). This CDR3 is built from 13 residues. The CDR3 region has the DNA TGTGCCAGCAGCACCAAGGGGGCCACTGAAGCTTTCTTT. This gives the protein CASSTKGATEAFF.

The CDR3 DNA is TGCGCCAGCAGCCACCTCCAGGAGCAGGGGGCCGAGACCCAGTACTTC. It yields the protein CASSHLQEQGAETQYF. This chain links TRBV4-1 with TRBJ2-5; 8 positions match TRBD1. The CDR3 loop spans 16 amino acids. V gave up 3 bases and J gave up 5 bases; unmatched junction bases: 11. Looked up from germline, CDR1 is MGHRA and CDR2 is YSYEKL.